The 17 T cell receptor beta chains presented below share a single source sample, sequenced in a study of CD8 T cells in ankylosing spondylitis. Via MiXCR, TCRdb re-called the 5' RACE reads, giving one row per CDR3 protein. This table has 300,000 to 350,000 distinct CDR3 sequences, around 20% appearing once. The sequenced sample consisted of blood, either unsorted or a sorted T cell fraction (not recorded which). These receptor sequences come from a female donor with ankylosing spondylitis or in good health (not recorded which).

V and J are TRBV6-1 and TRBJ2-1; no clear D gene. CDR3 size: 15 residues. CDR1 and CDR2 from the germline V gene are MNHNS and SASEGT. The V end was cut by 5 bases, the J end by 7 bases, with 18 bases between. The CDR3 nucleotides are TGTGCCAGCAGTACCCCTCGGACCCGGTCAAATGAGCAGTTCTTC. Residues: CASSTPRTRSNEQFF.

The chain couples TRBV20-1 to TRBJ2-1, with 7 bases that match TRBD2. CDR3 length: 14 amino acids. Germline CDR1 reads DFQATT; CDR2 reads SNEGSKA (reference sequence). Trimming cost V 3 bases and J 3 bases; bases outside gene matches: 5. Written as DNA, the CDR3 is TGCAGTGCTAGTAGGGCTAGCGGCTACAATGAGCAGTTCTTC. It specifies CSASRASGYNEQFF.

This clonotype was counted ten times or more. The chain combines TRBV24-1 with TRBJ1-2; D gene unclear. The germline CDR1 and CDR2 sequences are KGHDR and SFDVKD. V gave up 5 bases and J gave up 1 base, with 16 bases separating them. This CDR3 has 16 residues. The CDR3 nucleotides are TGTGCCACCAGTGGCCGTCCGGACGGGCATAACTATGGCTACACCTTC. It translates to CATSGRPDGHNYGYTF.

This clonotype has more than one count but fewer than ten. CDR3 amino acids: CASSYRGYSNQPQHF. The DNA for the CDR3 is TGTGCCAGCAGTTACAGGGGTTATAGCAATCAGCCCCAGCATTTT. The J gene is TRBJ1-5, the V gene TRBV6-6; D is perhaps TRBD1 (5 bases). The CDR3 has 15 amino acids. Germline CDR1 MNHNY, CDR2 SVGAGI (reference sequence). Trimming removed 2 bases from V and 0 bases from J, with 8 bases in between.

This clonotype has a handful of counts. The rearrangement links TRBV30 to TRBJ2-7; a weak D match, TRBD1 (6 bases). The V and J ends lost 2 bases and 11 bases respectively, with 13 bases between them. The CDR3 totals 11 residues. Germline lookup yields CDR1 GTSNPN and CDR2 SVGIG (reference sequence). The CDR3 reads CAWSTGNQEYF. CDR3 coding DNA: TGTGCCTGGAGTACAGGGAACCAGGAGTACTTC. The whole variable domain, filled in from reference TRBV30 and TRBJ2-7, reads SQTIHQWPATLVQPVGSPLSLECTVEGTSNPNLYWYRQAAGRGLQLLFYSVGIGQISSEVPQNLSASRPQDRQFILSSKKLLLSDSGFYLCAWSTGNQEYFGPGTRLTVT.

This clonotype was counted ten times or more. The chain carries TRBV20-1 and TRBJ1-5, with 7 bases lining up with TRBD1. The junction had 5 bases not matched to a gene; V was cut back by 6 bases and J by 3 bases. The CDR3 is 13 residues long. Germline V gene data show CDR1 as DFQATT and CDR2 as SNEGSKA (reference sequence). The CDR3 loop reads CSAPTGSNQPQHF. CDR3 in DNA: TGCAGTGCGCCGACAGGGTCCAATCAGCCCCAGCATTTT.

A note on this clonotype: Relative to the germline gene, one junction end is altered; a read error may explain this. V is TRBV20-1 and J is TRBJ2-3, with D perhaps TRBD2 (5 bases). CDR1 DFQATT and CDR2 SNEGSKA come from the germline V gene (reference sequence). The CDR3 loop spans 17 amino acids. The CDR3 sequence is CCARDPSGSHGVDTQYF. DNA of the CDR3: TGCTGTGCTAGAGATCCTTCTGGGAGTCACGGCGTGGATACGCAGTATTTT.

There are a few counts of this clonotype. The CDR3 here is CSAKRGLAGLGGETQYF. The CDR3 nucleotides read TGCAGTGCTAAAAGGGGGCTAGCGGGACTGGGGGGAGAGACCCAGTACTTC. V is TRBV20-1 and J is TRBJ2-5, with TRBD2 matching 9 bases. V gave up 4 bases and J gave up 4 bases; unmatched junction bases: 16. Looked up from germline, CDR1 is DFQATT and CDR2 is SNEGSKA (reference sequence). There are 17 residues in the CDR3.

CDR3 bases: TGTGCCAGCAGCATCGGTCGCCTAAGAGGGGTACGAAGCACAGATACGCAGTATTTT. Protein product: CASSIGRLRGVRSTDTQYF. V usage is TRBV4-2 and J usage is TRBJ2-3; perhaps D is TRBD1 or TRBD2 (5 bases each). V was clipped by 5 bases and J by 0 bases, with 24 bases between them. There are 19 residues in the CDR3. Germline loops: CDR1 LGHNA, CDR2 YNFKEQ.

This clonotype occurred a few times. This rearrangement joins TRBV12-3 or TRBV12-4 to TRBJ1-5; D gene uncertain. This CDR3 contains 12 residues. Trimming pared 2 bases from V and 7 bases from J, leaving 6 bases between. CDR3 bases: TGTGCCAGCAGTTTATACAGACAGCCCCAGCATTTT. Translated: CASSLYRQPQHF.

This clonotype was detected many times. The rearrangement links TRBV29-1 to TRBJ2-5, with D unclear. V was pared by 3 bases and J by 5 bases, with 4 bases between. This CDR3 contains 10 residues. Germline CDR1 SQVTM, CDR2 ANQGSEA. In DNA form, the CDR3 reads TGCAGCGTTGACGGGGAGACCCAGTACTTC. This encodes CSVDGETQYF. Combining the CDR3 with reference TRBV29-1 and TRBJ2-5 gives the whole variable domain SAVISQKPSRDICQRGTSLTIQCQVDSQVTMMFWYRQQPGQSLTLIATANQGSEATYESGFVIDKFPISRPNLTFSTLTVSNMSPEDSSIYLCSVDGETQYFGPGTRLLVL.

In this sample, this clonotype turned up many times. The V call is TRBV20-1, the J call TRBJ2-3; D is unresolved. The germline CDR1 and CDR2 sequences are DFQATT and SNEGSKA (reference sequence). V lost 0 bases, J lost 1 base, and 11 bases lay in between. This CDR3 comprises 15 residues. The CDR3 region is CSARENGRGTDTQYF. The CDR3 nucleotides read TGCAGTGCTAGAGAGAACGGGCGAGGCACAGATACGCAGTATTTT.

This chain uses TRBV5-5 with TRBJ2-7; no firm D call. Germline V gene data show CDR1 as SGHKS and CDR2 as YYEKEE (reference sequence). CDR3 length equals 14 residues. V was cut by 8 bases and J by 3 bases, with 18 bases left in between. The CDR3 DNA reads TGTGCCAGTAACGATCCCTCTAGACGCTACGAGCAGTACTTC. As protein: CASNDPSRRYEQYF.

The table lists this clonotype with many counts. The rearrangement uses TRBV3-1 and TRBJ2-7, with D possibly being TRBD2 (5 bases). The CDR3 is 13 residues long. The V end was cut by 5 bases, the J end by 1 base, with 9 bases between. CDR1 and CDR2 (germline): LGHDT, YNNKEL (reference sequence). In DNA form, the CDR3 reads TGTGCCAGCAGCTTTCGGACTTCCTACGAGCAGTACTTC. Translating gives CASSFRTSYEQYF.

This clonotype was counted many times. J is TRBJ2-7 and V is TRBV29-1; D is ambiguous. The CDR3 is 12 residues long. V gave up 7 bases and J gave up 1 base, with 11 bases separating them. Germline V gene data show CDR1 as SQVTM and CDR2 as ANQGSEA. CDR3 sequence reads: CSATTLSYEQYF. DNA for the CDR3: TGCAGCGCCACTACTCTGTCCTACGAGCAGTACTTC.

This clonotype was picked up a small number of times. The CDR3 nucleotides are TGTGCCACCAGCAGAGGACTAGCGACCTACGAGCAGTACTTC. It is translated as CATSRGLATYEQYF. The chain is built from TRBV15 and TRBJ2-7; 8 positions match TRBD2. The CDR3 runs to 14 residues. The germline CDR1 and CDR2 sequences are LNHNV and YYDKDF (reference sequence). Trimming removed 1 base from V and 2 bases from J; junction bases left unmatched: 1.

The chain couples TRBV4-2 to TRBJ2-2; 14 nucleotides line up with TRBD2. Germline trimming cut 4 bases from V and 3 bases from J; bases unmatched to any gene: 10. CDR1 is LGHNA and CDR2 is YNFKEQ in the germline V gene. This CDR3 has 19 residues. Written as DNA, the CDR3 is TGTGCCAGCAGCCCCTTTGGGGGACTAGCGGGAGATCACACCGGGGAGCTGTTTTTT. Its translation: CASSPFGGLAGDHTGELFF.